The 15 T cell receptor beta chains given below trace back to one sample, sequenced in a study of CD8 T cells in ankylosing spondylitis. These receptors' targets are unknown. MiXCR, run by TCRdb on the 5' RACE reads, gives a single entry per CDR3 protein. The sample contains approximately 300,000 distinct CDR3 sequences, 8% of which appear only once. Regarding the study as a whole: Roughly eight highly homologous variants made up a TCR beta motif, and this motif appeared characteristic of ankylosing spondylitis blood.

Sequencing used blood, either unsorted or a sorted T cell fraction (not recorded which). The origin of the receptors is a male donor with ankylosing spondylitis.

The chain uses TRBV7-3 and TRBJ1-1, with a weak D call TRBD1 (5 bases). The V gene lost 2 bases and the J gene lost 1 base, with 11 bases spanning the gap. The germline V gene has CDR1 SGHTA and CDR2 FQGTGA. The CDR3 runs 15 residues. As DNA, the CDR3 is TGTGCCAGCAGCTTAGCCAGGGTTCCGAACACTGAAGCTTTCTTT. The encoded protein is CASSLARVPNTEAFF.

The table lists this clonotype with a few counts. Germline is not matched at one junction end, which may reflect a read error. The chain links TRBV12-3 or TRBV12-4 to TRBJ2-7, with a tentative D call TRBD2 (5 bases). The CDR3 sequence is 13 residues long. The DNA for the CDR3 is TGTGCCAGCAGTTTTTCGGGGATTCAGAGTCCTTCCTTC. It encodes CASSFSGIQSPSF.

This clonotype was detected only a few times. CDR3 residues: CASTGVFQPQHF. The CDR3 DNA follows: TGTGCCAGCACCGGGGTATTTCAGCCCCAGCATTTT. The chain employs TRBV28 and TRBJ1-5, with D unclear. Germline loops: CDR1 MDHEN, CDR2 SYDVKM. The ends were cut back, 7 bases at V and 6 bases at J, with 10 bases in the middle. The CDR3 has 12 amino acids.

This clonotype came up many times. The V and J genes are TRBV3-1 and TRBJ1-2; D not certain. The germline CDR1 and CDR2 sequences are LGHDT and YNNKEL (reference sequence). V gave up 0 bases and J gave up 7 bases, with 12 bases separating them. CDR3 size: 14 residues. CDR3 nucleotides: TGTGCCAGCAGCCAAGAACTGGACGGAGTTGGCTACACCTTC. The encoded protein is CASSQELDGVGYTF.

CDR3 nucleotides: TGTGCCAGCTCACCACCTAGCGGGATGGGTTTTAATGAGCAGTTCTTC. It is translated as CASSPPSGMGFNEQFF. This sequence joins TRBV18 and TRBJ2-1, with TRBD2 identical over 8 bases. Germline values: CDR1 KGHSH, CDR2 LQKENI. This CDR3 comprises 16 residues. With 0 bases clipped from V and 7 bases from J, the junction kept 8 bases outside the gene matches.

The sample holds a few counts of this clonotype. The gene calls are TRBV2 and TRBJ2-3, with D hard to call. The CDR3 contains 16 residues. Germline loops: CDR1 SNHLY, CDR2 FYNNEI. Trimming took off 0 bases at V and 1 base at J, with 11 bases between the two ends. The CDR3 nucleotides read TGTGCCAGCAGTGAAGCAGGCGCCAAGGGCACAGATACGCAGTATTTT. Translating gives CASSEAGAKGTDTQYF.

The table lists this clonotype with many counts. The V gene is TRBV4-1, the J gene TRBJ2-1; D not resolved. Germline V gene data show CDR1 as MGHRA and CDR2 as YSYEKL. This CDR3 is built from 13 residues. The ends were cut back, 2 bases at V and 3 bases at J, with 5 bases in the middle. This chain's CDR3 is CASSQTFYNEQFF. The CDR3 DNA reads as TGCGCCAGCAGCCAAACTTTCTACAATGAGCAGTTCTTC.

In this sample, this clonotype turned up many times. The rearrangement links TRBV29-1 to TRBJ1-1; D not certain. Germline assignment: CDR1 SQVTM and CDR2 ANQGSEA. The length of the CDR3 is 12 residues. Trimming took 3 bases from V and 1 from J, leaving 6 bases between them. The CDR3 region is CSVEGQNTEAFF. CDR3 nucleotides: TGCAGCGTTGAGGGCCAGAACACTGAAGCTTTCTTT.

The V gene is TRBV7-2, the J gene TRBJ2-1, with unresolved D. This CDR3 has 14 residues. Trimming left V 0 bases short and J 6 bases short, with 9 bases between. CDR1 and CDR2 from the germline V gene are SGHTA and FQGNSA. In DNA, the CDR3 is TGTGCCAGCAGCTTAGCGACCGGGCGCAATGAGCAGTTCTTC. Its translation is CASSLATGRNEQFF.

The chain employs TRBV7-9 and TRBJ1-2; perhaps TRBD1 as D (6 bases). The CDR3 contains 14 residues. With 1 base removed from V and 4 bases from J, the gap between germline ends came to 10 bases. Per the germline V gene, CDR1 is SEHNR and CDR2 is FQNEAQ (reference sequence). The CDR3 sequence is CASSLGGQRYGYTF. As DNA, the CDR3 is TGTGCCAGCAGCTTAGGAGGACAGCGCTATGGCTACACCTTC.

The chain couples TRBV5-1 to TRBJ2-6; 9 nucleotides align to TRBD1. Germline lookup yields CDR1 SGHRS and CDR2 YFSETQ. The V segment lost 4 bases and the J segment 2 bases; nucleotides outside the gene matches: 10. This CDR3 region has 18 residues. As DNA, the CDR3 is TGCGCCAGCAGCCCGACCGGGACAGGGATCCCTGGGGCCAACGTCCTGACTTTC. It is translated as CASSPTGTGIPGANVLTF.

This clonotype was counted at least ten times. The gene calls are TRBV7-3 and TRBJ1-1, with 8 bases identical to TRBD1. Per the germline V gene, CDR1 is SGHTA and CDR2 is FQGTGA. The CDR3 sequence is 17 residues long. The V and J ends lost 1 base and 4 bases, in that order; junction bases with no gene match: 11. The CDR3: CASSLNPPDRGGTEAFF. CDR3 nucleotides: TGTGCCAGCAGCTTAAATCCACCCGACAGGGGTGGCACTGAAGCTTTCTTT.

This clonotype has at least ten counts. The V and J genes are TRBV20-1 and TRBJ1-5; no reliable D call. The CDR3 covers 15 residues. Germline V lookup: CDR1 DFQATT, CDR2 SNEGSKA (reference sequence). Deletions cut 3 bases from V and 1 base from J, with 13 bases between. CDR3 coding DNA: TGCAGTGCTAGGCCGTGGGGTAGCAGCAATCAGCCCCAGCATTTT. This sequence encodes CSARPWGSSNQPQHF.

The rearrangement joins TRBV27 to TRBJ2-3; 7 bases agree with TRBD2. The V segment lost 6 bases and the J segment 2 bases; nucleotides outside the gene matches: 8. This CDR3 comprises 15 residues. Germline V gives CDR1 MNHEY, CDR2 SMNVEV (reference sequence). The CDR3 sequence: CASRPGLPNTDTQYF. The CDR3, as DNA: TGTGCCAGCAGGCCGGGACTACCTAACACAGATACGCAGTATTTT.

The chain recombines TRBV28 with TRBJ1-2, with no clear D. CDR3 length: 10 residues. The germline V and J ends were trimmed by 7 bases and 6 bases, with 6 bases remaining between them. Per germline, CDR1 MDHEN and CDR2 SYDVKM. The DNA of the CDR3 is TGTGCCAGCACCTCTAATGGCTACACCTTC. Translating gives CASTSNGYTF.